A selection of T cell receptor beta chains follows, all from one sample in a study of cytomegalovirus exposure and HLA in healthy donors. Only in-frame clones appear in the TCRdb table, and some are missing; sequencing was by immunoSEQ multiplex PCR. In the table there are approximately 190,000 clones, about 80% of which are singletons. The sample taken for sequencing was PBMCs. The receptors shown here come from a woman aged 18-35 years in good health and CMV-seropositive. CDR3s include the opening cysteine and the closing phenylalanine or tryptophan. The D gene is left open where the match is weak. Some rows have no size entry. The others give once, few or many, or a class for an expanded clone.

j_call clone_size d_call v_call cdr3_nt cdr3_aa
TRBJ1-2 few TRBD1 TRBV7-9 TGTGCCAGCAGCCCGGACAGGGGAACTGGCTACACCTTC CASSPDRGTGYTF
TRBJ1-1 NA NA TRBV5-1 TGCGCCAGCAGCTTGGGGGCTACAGGGTCCACTGAAGCTTTCTTT CASSLGATGSTEAFF
TRBJ1-4 NA NA TRBV9 TGTGCCAGCAGCGCCCCCGGGGGGGGCGGCAGAGAAAAACTGTTTTTT CASSAPGGGGREKLFF
TRBJ1-6 NA TRBD1 TRBV5-6 TGTGCCAGCAGTCGTAGGGACAGAAAATCACCCCTCCACTTT CASSRRDRKSPLHF
TRBJ1-6 NA TRBD1 TRBV19 TGTGCCAGTAGTCTCGGCAGGGGGAGCAATTCACCCCTCCACTTT CASSLGRGSNSPLHF
TRBJ2-3 NA NA TRBV2 TGTGCCAGCAGGGGAACAGGGCCCCCAGATACGCAGTATTTT CASRGTGPPDTQYF
TRBJ1-2 NA TRBD1 TRBV28 TGTGCCAGCACTTGGACAGGTTCCGGTGGCTACACCTTC CASTWTGSGGYTF
TRBJ1-5 NA NA TRBV6-5 TGTGCCAGCACTGGCGGGGATCTCATTGCAGCCCAGCATTTT CASTGGDLIAAQHF
TRBJ2-1 NA TRBD1 TRBV7-2 TGTGCCAGCAGCCACGCCCCGACAGGGGGTTTCTACAATGAGCAGTTCTTC CASSHAPTGGFYNEQFF
TRBJ2-1 NA NA TRBV19 TGTGCCAGTAGTACCCGACATCGCCCCTACAATGAGCAGTTCTTC CASSTRHRPYNEQFF
TRBJ1-3 NA TRBD1 TRBV14 TGTGCCAGCAGCCAACAGGGGGCTGGAAACACCATATATTTT CASSQQGAGNTIYF
TRBJ2-7 few NA TRBV2 TGTGCCAGCAGGGGGGTCGACAGGTACGAGCAGTACTTC CASRGVDRYEQYF
TRBJ1-2 NA TRBD1 TRBV5-1 TGCGCCAGCAGTCCAGGGGGCGCGGGTGGCTACACCTTC CASSPGGAGGYTF
TRBJ1-1 NA NA TRBV29-1 TGCAGCGTTGAAGTACAGTCGGTAGAAGCTTTCTTT CSVEVQSVEAFF
TRBJ2-3 NA TRBD1 TRBV29-1 TGCAGCGTCGAAGGACAGGTTAATACGCAGTATTTT CSVEGQVNTQYF
TRBJ2-1 NA TRBD1 TRBV6-1 TGTGCCAGCAGTGAAGGTACCGGGACAGGGGCGGATGAGCAGTTCTTC CASSEGTGTGADEQFF
TRBJ2-1 NA TRBD2 TRBV10-1 TGCGCCAGCAGTGGCCGGGACTATAATGAGCAGTTCTTC CASSGRDYNEQFF
TRBJ1-1 NA NA TRBV4-1 TGCGCCAGCAGCCAAGAAGGTCTAACAGGTGCTTTCTTT CASSQEGLTGAFF
TRBJ2-3 NA NA TRBV2 TGTGCCAGCAGTGAAGTGGGGGGAAGGGCGGATACGCAGTATTTT CASSEVGGRADTQYF
TRBJ1-1 NA NA TRBV11-1 TGTGCCAGCAGCTTATCTTCTCGGGTAATGAACACTGAAGCTTTCTTT CASSLSSRVMNTEAFF
TRBJ2-5 NA TRBD2 TRBV30 TGTGCCTGGATACCCCGACTAGCGGGGAAACAAGAGACCCAGTACTTC CAWIPRLAGKQETQYF
TRBJ2-5 few TRBD2 TRBV9 TGTGCCAGCAGCGTAGCTGGGACTAGAGAGACCCAGTACTTC CASSVAGTRETQYF
TRBJ2-3 once TRBD1 TRBV15 TGTGCCACCGGCACGCGGGACAGGGTAGGGACAGATACGCAGTATTTT CATGTRDRVGTDTQYF
TRBJ1-1 NA NA TRBV7-2 TGTGCCAGCAGCCCCCCCGGTGGTTACACTGAAGCTTTCTTT CASSPPGGYTEAFF
TRBJ1-2 NA NA TRBV4-3 TGCGCCAGCAGCCAACAACAGGGTTTCGGTGGCTACACCTTC CASSQQQGFGGYTF
TRBJ2-5 NA NA TRBV2 TGTGCCAGCAGTGTAAATTACCAAGAGACCCAGTACTTC CASSVNYQETQYF
TRBJ1-1 NA NA TRBV18 TGTGCCAGCTCACCAGCAGGGCTTGAAGCTTTCTTT CASSPAGLEAFF
TRBJ2-5 NA NA TRBV5-1 TGCGCCAGCAGCTCCGAGTCCGGGGAAGAGACCCAGTACTTC CASSSESGEETQYF
TRBJ2-2 NA NA TRBV6-1 TGTGCCAGCAAGGGGAAATTAGGCGGGGAGCTGTTTTTT CASKGKLGGELFF
TRBJ1-1 NA NA TRBV4-3 TGCGCCAGCAGCCAAGGACATCTGAACACTGAAGCTTTCTTT CASSQGHLNTEAFF
TRBJ2-5 once TRBD2 TRBV6-5 TGTGCCAGCAGTTACGCTTTCGGGACTAACCAAGAGACCCAGTACTTC CASSYAFGTNQETQYF
TRBJ2-5 NA TRBD2 TRBV7-3 TGTGCCAGCAGCTTAATTGGCCTGGCAAGCGGGGAGAGGGAGACCCAGTACTTC CASSLIGLASGERETQYF
TRBJ2-1 few TRBD2 TRBV4-3 TGCGCCAGCAGCCCTGGTGAGGGACTAGCGGGGTTCAGTGAGCAGTTCTTC CASSPGEGLAGFSEQFF
TRBJ2-1 NA NA TRBV27 TGTGCCAGCAGGGTACTTTCTGAGCAGTTCTTC CASRVLSEQFF
TRBJ1-4 NA TRBD1 TRBV15 TGTGCCACCCAGACAGGGTATAATGAAAAACTGTTTTTT CATQTGYNEKLFF
TRBJ2-1 NA TRBD2 TRBV6-5 TGTGCCAGCAGTTTCTCAGCGGGGCCCCGCGATGAGCAGTTCTTC CASSFSAGPRDEQFF
TRBJ1-2 NA NA TRBV10-2 TGCGCCAGCAGTGAGGTTCCTCAGGGGACGACCGGGTATGGCTACACCTTC CASSEVPQGTTGYGYTF
TRBJ2-2 few NA TRBV5-1 TGCGCCAGCAGGGGAGAGGTCGGGGTCTCCGGGGAGCTGTTTTTT CASRGEVGVSGELFF
TRBJ2-5 NA NA TRBV5-4 TGTGCCAGCAGCTTCGGTGTGGGGGGAGAGACCCAGTACTTC CASSFGVGGETQYF
TRBJ1-2 NA NA TRBV21-1 TGTGCCAGCCGTGGGGGGACTGCCTATGGCTACACCTTC CASRGGTAYGYTF